The 7 T cell receptor beta chains reported below all come from one sample, sequenced in a study of shared T cell receptors in the human thymus. Assay: immunoSEQ multiplex PCR; the TCRdb copy retains only in-frame clones and omits some. The sample holds around 730,000 clones, approximately 85% seen once. Separately, the same data were catalogued under a study of human thymus T cells.

Sequenced: thymocytes. These receptors all come from a girl less than two years old with a congenital heart defect.

The rearrangement joins TRBV5-6 to TRBJ1-1; TRBD1 matches at 7 bases. The trim removed 0 bases at V and 10 bases at J, leaving 3 bases unmatched. The CDR3 sequence is 12 residues long. From germline, CDR1 is SGHDT and CDR2 YYEEEE. CDR3 in amino acids: CASSLGRGPAFF. CDR3 coding DNA: TGTGCCAGCAGCTTGGGGAGGGGGCCAGCTTTCTTT.

V usage is TRBV28 and J usage is TRBJ2-7; 7 nucleotides line up with TRBD1. After removal of 5 bases from V and 2 bases from J, the junction contained 6 bases not matched to a gene. Germline V gives CDR1 MDHEN, CDR2 SYDVKM. CDR3 length: 14 residues. CDR3 bases: TGTGCCAGCAGTCGGGACAGCCGAGCCTACGAGCAGTACTTC. It codes for CASSRDSRAYEQYF. Together with reference TRBV28 and TRBJ2-7, the CDR3 gives the full variable domain: DVKVTQSSRYLVKRTGEKVFLECVQDMDHENMFWYRQDPGLGLRLIYFSYDVKMKEKGDIPEGYSVSREKKERFSLILESASTNQTSMYLCASSRDSRAYEQYFGPGTRLTVT.

This clone was observed a few times. V gene TRBV4-1 combines with J gene TRBJ2-7, with 10 bases lining up with TRBD1. The CDR3 has 16 residues. CDR1 is MGHRA and CDR2 is YSYEKL in the germline V gene. V trimming: 4 bases; J trimming: 7 bases; junction bases outside the gene matches: 13. Here the CDR3 reads CASSPGYIGQGGEQYF. In nucleotides, the CDR3 is TGCGCCAGCAGCCCCGGTTACATCGGACAGGGGGGTGAGCAGTACTTC.

The rearrangement links TRBV6-6 to TRBJ1-5; possible D gene TRBD1, 5 bases. V was clipped by 5 bases and J by 6 bases, with 11 bases between them. The CDR3 covers 13 residues. The germline gives CDR1 MNHNY, CDR2 SVGAGI (reference sequence). The CDR3 bases are TGTGCCAGCAGTCTCCCGGGGGGTCAGCCCCAGCATTTT. Translating gives CASSLPGGQPQHF.

Only one count was recorded for this clone. The gene calls are TRBV5-6 and TRBJ2-7; the D gene is possibly TRBD1 (5 bases). The CDR3 length is 14 residues. The germline gives CDR1 SGHDT, CDR2 YYEEEE. V gave up 2 bases and J gave up 7 bases, with 16 bases separating them. The CDR3 region is CASSFLAPSGEQYF. The CDR3 bases are TGTGCCAGCAGCTTTCTGGCTCCCTCAGGGGAGCAGTACTTC.

The gene calls are TRBV2 and TRBJ1-2; tentatively, D is TRBD1 (5 bases). V was shortened by 4 bases and J by 4 bases, with 25 bases between the two germline ends. The length of the CDR3 is 18 residues. CDR1 is SNHLY, CDR2 FYNNEI, per germline. The CDR3 sequence: CASSVLGRPGFFPYGYTF. The CDR3 DNA follows: TGTGCCAGCAGTGTGTTGGGCAGGCCAGGGTTTTTCCCCTATGGCTACACCTTC.

V usage is TRBV4-3 and J usage is TRBJ1-1; D remains ambiguous. Trimming removed 1 base from V and 1 base from J, with 13 bases in between. Germline V gene sequence: CDR1 LGHNA, CDR2 YSLEER. The CDR3 loop spans 16 amino acids. CDR3 in amino acids: CASSQGCVAGNTEAFF. The CDR3 nucleotides read TGCGCCAGCAGCCAAGGCTGCGTAGCTGGGAACACTGAAGCTTTCTTT.